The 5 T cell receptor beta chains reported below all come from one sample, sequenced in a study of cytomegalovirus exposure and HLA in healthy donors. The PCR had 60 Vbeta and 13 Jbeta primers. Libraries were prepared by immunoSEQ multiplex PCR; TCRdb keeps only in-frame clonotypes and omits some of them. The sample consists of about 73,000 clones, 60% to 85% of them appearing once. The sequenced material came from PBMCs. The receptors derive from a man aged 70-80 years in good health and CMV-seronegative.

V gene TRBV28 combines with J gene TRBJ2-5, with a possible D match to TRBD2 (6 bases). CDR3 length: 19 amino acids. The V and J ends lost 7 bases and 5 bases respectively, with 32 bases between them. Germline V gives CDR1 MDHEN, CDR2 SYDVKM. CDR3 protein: CASTLTSATRVSVVETQYF. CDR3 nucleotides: TGTGCCAGCACCCTTACCAGCGCGACTAGGGTTTCGGTAGTGGAGACCCAGTACTTC.

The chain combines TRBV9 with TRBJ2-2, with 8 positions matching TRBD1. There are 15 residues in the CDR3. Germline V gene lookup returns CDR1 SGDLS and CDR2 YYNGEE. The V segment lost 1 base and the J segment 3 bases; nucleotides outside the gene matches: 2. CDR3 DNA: TGTGCCAGCAGCGTACCGGGACAGGACACCGGGGAGCTGTTTTTT. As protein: CASSVPGQDTGELFF.

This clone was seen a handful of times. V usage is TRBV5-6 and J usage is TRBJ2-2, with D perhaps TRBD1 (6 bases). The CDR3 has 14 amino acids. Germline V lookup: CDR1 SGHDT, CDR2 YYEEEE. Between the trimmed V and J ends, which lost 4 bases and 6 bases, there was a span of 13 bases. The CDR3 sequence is CASSQSQGPGELFF. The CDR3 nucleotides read TGTGCCAGCAGCCAATCACAGGGCCCCGGGGAGCTGTTTTTT. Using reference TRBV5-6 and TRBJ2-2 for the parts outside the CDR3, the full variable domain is DAGVTQSPTHLIKTRGQQVTLRCSPKSGHDTVSWYQQALGQGPQFIFQYYEEEERQRGNFPDRFSGHQFPNYSSELNVNALLLGDSALYLCASSQSQGPGELFFGEGSRLTVL.

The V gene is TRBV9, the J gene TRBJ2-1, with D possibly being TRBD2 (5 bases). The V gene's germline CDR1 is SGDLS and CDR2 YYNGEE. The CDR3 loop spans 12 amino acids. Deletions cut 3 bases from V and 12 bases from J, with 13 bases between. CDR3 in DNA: TGTGCCAGCAGCGGGCAAGCGGTGGGGCAGTTCTTC. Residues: CASSGQAVGQFF.

CDR3 coding DNA: TGCGCCAGCAGCTCACAGGGAAATGAGCAGTTCTTC. Its translation: CASSSQGNEQFF. The chain combines TRBV5-1 with TRBJ2-1; D is perhaps TRBD1 (6 bases). Per the germline V gene, CDR1 is SGHRS and CDR2 is YFSETQ. The CDR3 consists of 12 residues. The V and J ends lost 3 bases and 7 bases respectively, with 8 bases between them.